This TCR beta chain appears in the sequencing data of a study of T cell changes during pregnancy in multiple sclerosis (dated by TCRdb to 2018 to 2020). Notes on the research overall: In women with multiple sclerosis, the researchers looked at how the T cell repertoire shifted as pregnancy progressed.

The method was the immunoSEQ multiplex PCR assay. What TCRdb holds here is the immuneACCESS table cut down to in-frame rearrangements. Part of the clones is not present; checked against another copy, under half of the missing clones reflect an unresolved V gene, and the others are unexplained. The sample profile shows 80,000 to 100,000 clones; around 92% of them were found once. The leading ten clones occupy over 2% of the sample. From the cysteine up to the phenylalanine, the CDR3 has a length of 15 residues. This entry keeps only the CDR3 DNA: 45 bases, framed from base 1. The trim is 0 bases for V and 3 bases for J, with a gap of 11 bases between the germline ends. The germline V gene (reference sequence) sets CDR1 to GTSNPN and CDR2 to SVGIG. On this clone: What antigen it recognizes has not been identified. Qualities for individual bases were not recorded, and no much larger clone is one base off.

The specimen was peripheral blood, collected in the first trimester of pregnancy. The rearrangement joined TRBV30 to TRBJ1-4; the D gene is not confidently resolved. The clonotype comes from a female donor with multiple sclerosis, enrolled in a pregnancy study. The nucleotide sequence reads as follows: TGTGCCTGGAGTGTACAAAGTACAGCTAATGAAAAACTGTTTTTT. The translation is CAWSVQSTANEKLFF.